One T cell receptor beta chain is described in this entry. From germline, CDR1 is MGHDK and CDR2 SYGVNS. CDR3 length: 15 residues. Between the trimmed V and J ends, which lost 5 bases and 1 base, there was a span of 11 bases. This sample is drawn from a study of Graves' ophthalmopathy and Graves' hyperthyroidism. TCR beta CDR3 amplification used RNA transcripts. An initial RT-PCR round employing HTBI primers preceded a second-round multiplex PCR. MiXCR, applied by TCRdb to the multiplex PCR reads, yields one record per CDR3 protein. The profile shows roughly 1.1 million distinct CDR3 sequences, approximately 35% of them singletons.

Specimen: peripheral blood or thyroid tissue (not recorded which). The TCR comes from an adult man with Graves' hyperthyroidism. V and J are TRBV25-1 and TRBJ2-2; no reliable D call. The CDR3 nucleotides read TGTGCCAGCAGTTACGGGTGGCTGAACACCGGGGAGCTGTTTTTT. It yields the protein CASSYGWLNTGELFF.